What follows is one TCR beta chain and its context. What it binds is unknown. Given a much more abundant clone one base away, this may be a read error. Trimming pared 4 bases from V and 0 bases from J, leaving 3 bases between. This CDR3 is 13 amino acids long. Each CDR3 protein gets one entry after TCRdb re-called the reads with MiXCR. Among about 230,000 distinct CDR3 sequences listed, 22% were seen once. The sample is drawn from a study of T cell repertoires in cytomegalovirus infection. Whole-study context: Indicated by public TCR beta signatures were CMV infection and matching HLA type.

Study observations and caveats: CMV-specific TCR beta clonotypes restricted by HLA-C dominated the ex vivo response. Pooled public TCR beta family frequency picked out CMV carriers with the relevant HLA.

The rearrangement links TRBV12-3 or TRBV12-4 to TRBJ1-4; D unresolved. Sequenced: CD8+ T cells from PBMCs. This sequence originates from a human donor in good health (CMV status not recorded). Some clones in this sample may be carry-over from other donors' samples. As DNA, the CDR3 is TGTGCCAGCAGTTCAACAACTAATGAAAAACTGTTTTTT. Its translation is CASSSTTNEKLFF.